Listed below are T cell receptor beta chains from one sample, sequenced in a study of T cells after yellow fever vaccination. TCRdb re-analysed the 5' RACE reads in MiXCR, keeping a single row per CDR3 protein. Here the sample spans some 110,000 distinct CDR3 sequences, about 7.2% being singletons. The specimen was CD4+ T cells sorted from PBMCs, collected approximately 40 days after the first yellow fever vaccination. These receptors were collected from a man younger than 30 who received the YFV17D yellow fever vaccine. The CDR3 runs from the conserved cysteine through the conserved F or W. A D gene is named only where the DNA matches it firmly. Where a row states a size, it is once, few, many or the class of an expanded clone; other rows omit it.

V: TRBV28; D: NA; J: TRBJ2-5; size: many; CDR3: CASNRGLRETQYF; DNA: TGTGCCAGCAACCGGGGGCTGAGAGAGACCCAGTACTTC
V: TRBV6-5; D: NA; J: TRBJ2-2; size: NA; CDR3: CASSYLRNTGELFF; DNA: TGTGCCAGCAGTTACCTCAGGAACACCGGGGAGCTGTTTTTT
V: TRBV12-3/TRBV12-4; D: NA; J: TRBJ2-5; size: few; CDR3: CASSLVPTIQETQYF; DNA: TGTGCCAGCAGTTTAGTACCGACAATCCAAGAGACCCAGTACTTC
V: TRBV6-2/TRBV6-3; D: TRBD2; J: TRBJ2-1; size: many; CDR3: CASINSGGRYNEQFF; DNA: TGTGCCAGCATTAATAGCGGGGGACGCTACAATGAGCAGTTCTTC
V: TRBV7-9; D: NA; J: TRBJ2-4; size: many; CDR3: CASSLGAGTHKNIQYF; DNA: TGTGCCAGCAGCTTAGGGGCCGGGACTCACAAAAACATTCAGTACTTC
V: TRBV4-2; D: TRBD1; J: TRBJ1-1; size: NA; CDR3: CASSPTPGTANTEAFF; DNA: TGTGCCAGCAGCCCTACCCCCGGGACAGCTAACACTGAAGCTTTCTTT
V: TRBV18; D: TRBD1; J: TRBJ1-3; size: many; CDR3: CASSPLGQGIKTGNTIYF; DNA: TGTGCCAGCTCACCACTAGGACAGGGCATCAAAACGGGCAACACCATATATTTT
V: TRBV7-9; D: NA; J: TRBJ1-6; size: many; CDR3: CASSPGDQALHF; DNA: TGTGCCAGCAGCCCAGGGGACCAAGCCCTCCACTTT
V: TRBV7-6; D: TRBD2; J: TRBJ2-3; size: many; CDR3: CASSFSGGRSTDTQYF; DNA: TGTGCCAGCAGCTTTAGCGGGGGGCGTAGCACAGATACGCAGTATTTT
V: TRBV5-1; D: NA; J: TRBJ1-3; size: many; CDR3: CASSGTDSGNTIYF; DNA: TGCGCCAGCAGTGGGACGGACTCTGGAAACACCATATATTTT
V: TRBV29-1; D: TRBD2; J: TRBJ2-3; size: many; CDR3: CSYLRGAFTDTQYF; DNA: TGCAGCTACTTGCGGGGGGCGTTCACAGATACGCAGTATTTT
V: TRBV12-3/TRBV12-4; D: NA; J: TRBJ2-3; size: many; CDR3: CASSNPGLLVRGTQYF; DNA: TGTGCCAGCAGCAACCCGGGACTCTTGGTACGCGGTACGCAGTATTTT
V: TRBV5-1; D: NA; J: TRBJ2-2; size: many; CDR3: CASSGASYTGELFF; DNA: TGCGCCAGCAGTGGTGCGAGCTATACCGGGGAGCTGTTTTTT
V: TRBV7-3; D: NA; J: TRBJ1-1; size: few; CDR3: CASSPRREGTEAFF; DNA: TGTGCCAGCAGCCCACGAAGGGAGGGCACTGAAGCTTTCTTT
V: TRBV10-3; D: TRBD1; J: TRBJ1-1; size: many; CDR3: CAISGGGTGVVSEAFF; DNA: TGTGCCATCAGTGGAGGGGGGACAGGGGTGGTCTCTGAAGCTTTCTTT
V: TRBV6-2/TRBV6-3; D: NA; J: TRBJ1-1; size: many; CDR3: CASSLGPEAFF; DNA: TGTGCCAGCAGCCTCGGGCCTGAAGCTTTCTTT
V: TRBV20-1; D: NA; J: TRBJ1-4; size: few; CDR3: CSATDPGSTNEKLFF; DNA: TGCAGTGCTACAGATCCGGGATCAACTAATGAAAAACTGTTTTTT
V: TRBV7-2; D: TRBD1; J: TRBJ2-7; size: NA; CDR3: CASSRTGDEQYF; DNA: TGTGCCAGCAGCAGGACAGGTGACGAGCAGTACTTC
V: TRBV7-2; D: NA; J: TRBJ2-7; size: NA; CDR3: CASSLAVLVFYEQYF; DNA: TGTGCCAGCAGCTTAGCAGTTCTAGTCTTCTACGAGCAGTACTTC
V: TRBV7-6; D: NA; J: TRBJ2-3; size: many; CDR3: CASSLRRGYTQYF; DNA: TGTGCCAGCAGCTTAAGGCGGGGTTATACGCAGTATTTT
V: TRBV12-3/TRBV12-4; D: NA; J: TRBJ1-1; size: many; CDR3: CASRSDATEAFF; DNA: TGTGCCAGCAGATCCGACGCAACTGAAGCTTTCTTT
V: TRBV10-2; D: TRBD1; J: TRBJ2-5; size: many; CDR3: CASSWPGQGEETQYF; DNA: TGCGCCAGCAGTTGGCCGGGACAGGGAGAGGAGACCCAGTACTTC
V: TRBV3-1; D: TRBD2; J: TRBJ2-5; size: many; CDR3: CASSQQLAGEETQYF; DNA: TGTGCCAGCAGCCAACAACTAGCGGGGGAAGAGACCCAGTACTTC
V: TRBV20-1; D: TRBD2; J: TRBJ2-1; size: many; CDR3: CSARDLSGASYNEQFF; DNA: TGCAGTGCTAGAGATCTGAGCGGGGCATCCTACAATGAGCAGTTCTTC
V: TRBV3-1; D: TRBD1; J: TRBJ1-1; size: many; CDR3: CASSYTGTGGTEAFF; DNA: TGTGCCAGCAGCTACACCGGGACAGGGGGCACTGAAGCTTTCTTT
V: TRBV7-2; D: NA; J: TRBJ2-5; size: few; CDR3: CASSAEETQYF; DNA: TGTGCCTCCTCTGCGGAAGAGACCCAGTACTTC
V: TRBV28; D: NA; J: TRBJ2-5; size: many; CDR3: CASSLYPGLVETQYF; DNA: TGTGCCAGCAGTTTATATCCGGGTTTGGTTGAGACCCAGTACTTC
V: TRBV7-2; D: TRBD2; J: TRBJ2-1; size: many; CDR3: CASSLLGGGDEQFF; DNA: TGTGCCAGCAGCTTATTGGGCGGGGGGGATGAGCAGTTCTTC
V: TRBV20-1; D: NA; J: TRBJ1-2; size: many; CDR3: CSAQGGYGYTF; DNA: TGCAGTGCCCAAGGAGGGTATGGCTACACCTTC